This T cell receptor beta chain was captured in a study of cytomegalovirus exposure and HLA in healthy donors (TCRdb year 2017). With respect to the entire study: An earlier analysis of approximately 640 of the donors reported roughly 300 Gb of sequence data and around 110 million unique TCR beta sequences from 150 million to 200 million T cells. Using immunosequencing, the study profiled T cell repertoires from about 650 subjects and related those repertoires to cytomegalovirus serostatus. In a later analysis, previously published TCR beta repertoires from hundreds of donors were re-analyzed and high-resolution HLA genotyping was added so that TCR occurrence patterns could be studied. Donor age, sex, ethnicity and CMV serostatus were compiled alongside the repertoire data. An early release covering 500 to 750 HLA-typed donors comprised about 300 gigabases of sequencing data and approximately 85 million unique TCR sequences. HLA typing covered class I and class II loci at four-digit resolution. The study was designed to test whether signatures of past pathogen exposure could be identified by cataloging public T cell receptors. In a later genetic analysis, genome-wide SNP genotypes for about 55% of the roughly 700 donors were used, and that subset was treated as a discovery cohort. Because of strong linkage in the cohort, 4 to 6 DR-DQ haplotypes were treated as single units for association and clustering. All discovery cohort repertoires had been generated on a single sequencing platform. On average, about 240,000 unique TCR beta nucleotide sequences were sequenced per donor among 300 to 500 genotyped donors of the cohort, with roughly 19% of those sequences being non-productive. To predict cytomegalovirus infection status, the study brought together high-throughput TCR immunosequencing, statistical association of individual TCRs with disease status, and machine learning. Besides the first cohort of hundreds of subjects, a separate validation cohort made up of 120 or so different subjects was used. Of the roughly 400 genotyped donors, roughly 85% fell in the genetic ancestry cluster associated with self-reported Caucasian donors. The number of donors typed differed by locus, with roughly 620-630 for A, B, C, DRB1 and DQB1, roughly 550 for DQA1, about 610 for DPA1, and over 400 for DPB1. To decide whether each TCR beta V gene segment behaved as functional or pseudogenic, an earlier analysis of over 500 of the donors relied on high-throughput TCR beta sequencing. Rather than using new phenotypic data, the later analysis identified candidate immune exposures from TCR beta sequences and from how often those sequences occurred across donors. Results and caveats for the whole study, not just this receptor: Roughly 17 rarely observed V segments, including chromosome 9 orphons, were excluded from the earlier analysis of some 590 of the donors because counts were too low. Correlated functional status among segregating V segments might reflect linkage disequilibrium, but an unknown experimental factor could not be ruled out. In a later analysis, HLA-associated TCR beta chains showed more clonal expansion and lower generation probabilities than non-associated chains that were equally common. The study listed 164 TCR beta chains as associated with cytomegalovirus. In a later analysis, several top co-occurrence clusters were reported to appear linked to parvovirus B19, influenza, CMV and Epstein-Barr virus. When HLA alleles, especially DR and DQ, strongly co-occurred, attributing TCR associations to individual alleles was difficult. Presence/absence analyses assumed roughly uniform sequencing depth across donors, an assumption that may not hold. This cohort had only TCR beta chains sequenced, and the lack of alpha or paired-chain data limited which features could be detected. According to the authors, the approach could potentially be generalized to other disease states and immunological phenotypes. Most TCR sequences were observed very rarely across donors, whereas some public TCRs were present in many individuals. The classifier was reported to diagnose cytomegalovirus status with high specificity and sensitivity in both the original cohort and the validation cohort. A further reported finding was that TCR beta sequences accurately predicted the HLA-A and HLA-B alleles for most subjects in the first cohort. The 87-base-pair reads could not distinguish some IMGT-functional V segments, including TRBV6-2 and TRBV6-3, so those segments were excluded. Broadly in line with IMGT annotations, most TCR beta V segments showed up in productive rearrangements about 90% or about 30% of the time in an earlier analysis of about 500 of the donors. A group of highly shared sequence variants was considered likely to be a technical artifact of the sequencing pipeline. A later analysis found that TCR association rates varied across HLA loci, with DRB1 alleles showing the most associated TCRs and HLA-C alleles the fewest. Specific HLA alleles were associated with over 15,000 TCR beta sequences at a false discovery rate of 0.05 in a later analysis. A later genetic analysis associated a missense DCLRE1C variant with V-gene and J-gene trimming of TCR beta chains, and an independent cohort replicated the association. A later analysis found that most CMV-associated TCR beta chains appeared HLA-restricted, with HLA associations seemingly driven largely by CMV exposure. Compared with the approximately 600-donor mean, donors in an Asian-associated ancestry cluster had fewer N-insertions in productive TCRs, according to a later genetic analysis. For the cohort, immune exposure information was limited to CMV serostatus. In vitro tests confirmed that a few of the cytomegalovirus-associated TCR beta chains recognize cytomegalovirus antigens. Because HLA typing was unavailable for some donors at each locus, only the typed subset was used in association tests.

The cohort was made up of approximately 670 healthy bone marrow donors. At the time of sampling, all cohort members were nominally healthy, though unrecorded immune exposures were likely present. The donor was CMV seronegative and was included in the group of 352 seronegative cohort members. A peripheral blood sample was provided by each donor, and peripheral blood mononuclear cells were used for TCR beta sequencing. The Qiagen DNeasy Blood Extraction Kit was used to extract genomic DNA from the blood cell samples. On this clone: Its specific antigen is unknown. Base qualities are not recorded, but no much larger clone differs from it by a single base.

The CDR3 holds 17 amino acids from the cysteine to the phenylalanine. The read is trimmed to its CDR3 DNA, 51 bases read in frame from base 1. For CDR1 and CDR2, the germline V gene lists SGHTA and FQGNSA. The V end gives up 4 bases and the J end 0 bases, leaving 8 bases in the junction not matched to a gene. Receptor libraries were prepared by the immunoSEQ multiplex PCR assay. For the multiplex PCR, a mixture combining 60 forward primers for TCR Vbeta segments and 13 reverse primers for TCR Jbeta segments was used. The CDR3 region of rearranged TCR beta genes was amplified from genomic DNA by a multiplex PCR assay. On the Illumina HiSeq System, the amplified TCR beta libraries were sequenced as 87-base-pair reads. Turning to the authors' computational methods: A later analysis tallied 80 million to 95 million unique TCR beta chains across the 610 or so repertoires, and approximately 9.9 million of those chains were shared by two or more donors. Raw reads were error-corrected and collapsed into unique sequences with a nearest-neighbor algorithm that merged closely related sequences to remove PCR and sequencing errors. To assign V, D and J gene segments, CDR3 sequences were aligned to IMGT reference sequences. For a sequence to be retained, at least a six-nucleotide match to both a V gene segment and a J gene segment was required. Rearrangements were classified as productive when the CDR3 lacked stop codons and remained in frame with V and J, and all other rearrangements were classified as non-productive. Following IMGT convention, CDR3 was defined as the stretch from the second conserved V-encoded cysteine to the conserved J-encoded phenylalanine. The earlier analysis of approximately 500 of the donors excluded sequences that lacked an unambiguous match to a single V gene segment. An earlier analysis of around 600 of the donors classified V segments as functional when productive rearrangements were above 56.7% and as segregating when the standard deviation between donors was above 5%. To diagnose cytomegalovirus status from the catalog of TCR beta chain sequences, a statistical classification framework was built. A later analysis assigned V and J genes by comparing TCR nucleotide sequences with IMGT/GENE-DB human TR gene sequences. Using the TCRdist pipeline, a later analysis assigned CDR3 sequences along with most-parsimonious VDJ recombination scenarios. In a later analysis, each TCR beta chain was defined by its CDR3 amino acid sequence together with its V-gene family, and reads lacking a unique V-gene family were excluded. As a way to deal with suspected cross-contamination and a sequencing artifact, a later analysis dropped 450 to 700 nucleotide sequences that were highly shared and had low generation probability. A later analysis calculated a clonal expansion index for each public chain from normalized within-repertoire ranks of inferred template counts. Generation probabilities in a later analysis came from a VDJ recombination model fitted to out-of-frame rearrangements, and those results were checked against IGoR. A later analysis scored TCR-TCR, TCR-HLA and TCR-CMV co-occurrence with hypergeometric tests, applying a repertoire-size bias correction to TCR pairs. In a later analysis, false discovery rates were estimated by permuting HLA or CMV assignments 20 times. In a later analysis, co-occurring TCRs were grouped using DBSCAN, and TCRdist sequence similarity was added for clustering within HLA-allele-positive subsets. Repertoires with fewer than 30,000 or more than 120,000 public chains, plus five repertoires with anomalous nucleotide sharing, were excluded from co-occurrence clustering. The table comes from immuneACCESS by way of TCRdb, which keeps in-frame sequences with V and J called. Part of the clones is missing from these tables; in studies checked, under half for an unresolved V gene and the rest for unknown reasons. That table gives V, J and clone size, and the DNA gave D and trimming. This sample is represented by over 110,000 clones; approximately 79% of them were singletons. Approximately 1% of the sample rests with the top ten.

The receptor was derived from a man younger than 30 in good health and CMV-seronegative. The sequencing input was PBMCs. The rearrangement joined TRBV7-2 to TRBJ2-4, with TRBD1 identical over 8 junction bases. The encoded CDR3 is CASSSRQGILAKNIQYF. The DNA reads as follows: TGTGCCAGCAGCTCAAGACAGGGGATACTAGCCAAAAACATTCAGTACTTC.